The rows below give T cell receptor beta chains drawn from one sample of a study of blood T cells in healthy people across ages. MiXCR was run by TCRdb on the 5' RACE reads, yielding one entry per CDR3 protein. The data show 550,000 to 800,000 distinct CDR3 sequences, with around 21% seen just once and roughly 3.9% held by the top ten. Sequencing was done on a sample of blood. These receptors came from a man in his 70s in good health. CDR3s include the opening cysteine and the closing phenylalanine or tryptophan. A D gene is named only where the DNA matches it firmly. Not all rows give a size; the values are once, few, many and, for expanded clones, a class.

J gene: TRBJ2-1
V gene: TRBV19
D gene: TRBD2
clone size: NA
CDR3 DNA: TGTGCCAGTAGTAATCTAGCGGGAGTTTTCTCCTACAATGGGCAGTTCTTC
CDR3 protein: CASSNLAGVFSYNGQFF

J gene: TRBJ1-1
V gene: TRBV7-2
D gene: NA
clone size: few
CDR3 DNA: TGTGCCAGCAGCTCTAAGGGGGGGTACACTGAAGCTTTCTTT
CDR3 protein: CASSSKGGYTEAFF

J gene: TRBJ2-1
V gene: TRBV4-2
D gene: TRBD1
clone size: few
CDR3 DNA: TGTGCCAGCAGCCAGACCACCGGGACAGGGTACAATGAGCAGTTCTTC
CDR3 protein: CASSQTTGTGYNEQFF

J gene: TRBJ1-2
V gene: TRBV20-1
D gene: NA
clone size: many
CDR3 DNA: TGCAGTGCTAGGGGGCAGGGGTACGGCTACACCTTC
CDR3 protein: CSARGQGYGYTF

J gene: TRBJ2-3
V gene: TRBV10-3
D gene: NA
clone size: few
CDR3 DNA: TGTGCCATTAGCCGTCCAGATACGCAGTATTTT
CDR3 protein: CAISRPDTQYF

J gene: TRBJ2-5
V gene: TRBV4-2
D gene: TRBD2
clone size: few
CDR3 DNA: TGTGCCAGCAGCCAAGAGAGAGCGGGAGGGGAGACCCAGTACTTC
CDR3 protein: CASSQERAGGETQYF

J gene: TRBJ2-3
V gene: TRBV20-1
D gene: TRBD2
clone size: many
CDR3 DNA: TGCAGTGTCCAGAAGCGGGAGGGCCTTACAGATACGCAGTATTTT
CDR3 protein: CSVQKREGLTDTQYF

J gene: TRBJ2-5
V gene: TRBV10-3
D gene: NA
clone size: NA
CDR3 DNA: TGTGCCATCAGTGACCCTGGGGCAGTAGTAGAGACCCAGTACTTC
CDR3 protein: CAISDPGAVVETQYF

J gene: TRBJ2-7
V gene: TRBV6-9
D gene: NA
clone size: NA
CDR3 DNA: TGTGCCGGATCCGTGGGTGGAGGAACCTACGAGCAGTACTTC
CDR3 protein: CAGSVGGGTYEQYF

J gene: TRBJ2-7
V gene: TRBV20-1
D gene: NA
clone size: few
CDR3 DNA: TGCAGTGCTGGCTCAGAAGAGCAGTACTTC
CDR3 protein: CSAGSEEQYF

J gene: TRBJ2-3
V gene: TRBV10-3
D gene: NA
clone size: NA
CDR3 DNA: TGTGCCATCAGTGAGAGCATCGATACGCAGTATTTT
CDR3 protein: CAISESIDTQYF

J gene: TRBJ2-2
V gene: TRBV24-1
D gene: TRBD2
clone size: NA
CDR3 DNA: TGTGCCACCAGTGGGATGGGACTAGCGAACAACACCGGGGAGCTGTTTTTT
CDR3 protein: CATSGMGLANNTGELFF

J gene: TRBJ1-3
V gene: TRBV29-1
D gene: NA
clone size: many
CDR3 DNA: TGCAGCGTTGGGAGCTCTCGCTCTGGAAACACCATATATTTT
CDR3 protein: CSVGSSRSGNTIYF

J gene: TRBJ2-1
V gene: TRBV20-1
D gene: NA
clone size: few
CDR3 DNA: TGCAGTGCCCCTTATACCGGCGGACATGAGCAGTTCTTC
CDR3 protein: CSAPYTGGHEQFF

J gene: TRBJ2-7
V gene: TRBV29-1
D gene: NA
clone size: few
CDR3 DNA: TGCAGCGTTCCCGGGCGAAGCTACGAGCAGTACTTC
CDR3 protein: CSVPGRSYEQYF

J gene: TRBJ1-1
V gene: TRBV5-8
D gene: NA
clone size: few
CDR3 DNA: TGTGCCAGCAGCATCAGGAACACTGAAGCTTTCTTT
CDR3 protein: CASSIRNTEAFF

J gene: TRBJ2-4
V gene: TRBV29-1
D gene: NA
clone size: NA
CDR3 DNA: TGCAGCGTTGAAGGGGGTCCCGGAAACATTCAGTACTTC
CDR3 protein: CSVEGGPGNIQYF

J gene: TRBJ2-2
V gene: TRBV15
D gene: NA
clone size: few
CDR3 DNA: TGTGCCACCAGCACCATACTAACACCCACGAACACCGGGGAGCTGTTTTTT
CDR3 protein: CATSTILTPTNTGELFF

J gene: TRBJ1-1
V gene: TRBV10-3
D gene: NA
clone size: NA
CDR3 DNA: TGTGCCATCAGTGAGTCGGTAAGGAACACTGAAGCTTTCTTT
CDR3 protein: CAISESVRNTEAFF

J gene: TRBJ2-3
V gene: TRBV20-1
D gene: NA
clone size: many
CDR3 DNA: TGCAGTGCTAAAAGGGGGTTAATCACAGATACGCAGTATTTT
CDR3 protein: CSAKRGLITDTQYF

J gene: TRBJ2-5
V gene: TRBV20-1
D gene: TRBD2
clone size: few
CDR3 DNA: TGCAGTGCTTCAACGACTAGCGGGACGAAAGAGACCCAGTACTTC
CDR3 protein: CSASTTSGTKETQYF

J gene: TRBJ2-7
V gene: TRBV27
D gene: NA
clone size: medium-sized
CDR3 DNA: TGTGCCAGCAGGGGAGTAAGTATGGGCTACGAGCAGTACTTC
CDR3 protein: CASRGVSMGYEQYF

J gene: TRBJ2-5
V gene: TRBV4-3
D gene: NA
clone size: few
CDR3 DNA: TGCGCCAGCAGCCCCGAAGTGGCCTCCCCACCGTTGAGCCAGTACTTC
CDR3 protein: CASSPEVASPPLSQYF

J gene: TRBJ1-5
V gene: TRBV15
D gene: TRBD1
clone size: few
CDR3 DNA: TGTGCCACCAGCAGAGAAGGGACAGTGTTCAATCAGCCCCAGCATTTT
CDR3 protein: CATSREGTVFNQPQHF

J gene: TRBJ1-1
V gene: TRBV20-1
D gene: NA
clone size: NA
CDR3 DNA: TGCAGTTGGGGGGTGAACACTGAAGCTTTCTTT
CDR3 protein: CSWGVNTEAFF

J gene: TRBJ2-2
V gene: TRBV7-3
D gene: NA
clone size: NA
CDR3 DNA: TGTGCCAGCAGCTTATTCCAGGGGGGAAACGGGGAGCTGTTTTTT
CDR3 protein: CASSLFQGGNGELFF

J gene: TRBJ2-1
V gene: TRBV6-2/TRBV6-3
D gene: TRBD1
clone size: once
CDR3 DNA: TGTGCCTGCCGGGACAGCCCCTCCTACAATGAGCAGTTCTTC
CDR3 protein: CACRDSPSYNEQFF

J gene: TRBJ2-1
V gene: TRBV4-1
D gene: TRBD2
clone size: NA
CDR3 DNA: TGCGCCAGCAAAGCTAGCGGGGGGGACTACAATGAGCAGTTCTTC
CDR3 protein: CASKASGGDYNEQFF

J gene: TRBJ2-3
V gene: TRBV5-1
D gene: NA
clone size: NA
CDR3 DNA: TGCGCCAGCAGCTTTACCTTGACGGCAGATACGCAGTATTTT
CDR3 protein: CASSFTLTADTQYF

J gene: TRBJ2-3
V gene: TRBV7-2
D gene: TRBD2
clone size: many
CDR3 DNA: TGTGCCAGCAGCCCGGTGGGGACTAGCAGACTAACTACGCAGTATTTT
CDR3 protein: CASSPVGTSRLTTQYF

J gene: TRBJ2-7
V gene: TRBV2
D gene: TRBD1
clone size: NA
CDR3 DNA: TGTGCCAGCAGTGTTGACAGGGGGTCTAGCGAGCAGTACTTC
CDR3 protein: CASSVDRGSSEQYF

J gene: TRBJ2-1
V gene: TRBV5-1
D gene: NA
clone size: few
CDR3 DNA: TGCGCCAGCAGACTAGAAGCTGAGCAGTTCTTC
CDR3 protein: CASRLEAEQFF

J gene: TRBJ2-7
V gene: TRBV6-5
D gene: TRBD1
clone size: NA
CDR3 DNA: TGTGCCAGCAGTTATCAGGACAGGGTCTCCTACGAGCAGTACTTC
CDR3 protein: CASSYQDRVSYEQYF

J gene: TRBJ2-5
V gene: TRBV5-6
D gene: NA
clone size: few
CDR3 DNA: TGTGCCAGCAGCAGCCGGGACTCCCCGTACCAAGAGACCCAGTACTTC
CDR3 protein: CASSSRDSPYQETQYF

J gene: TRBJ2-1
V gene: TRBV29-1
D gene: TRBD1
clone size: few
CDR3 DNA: TGCAGCGGACAGGGCCATGAGCAGTTCTTC
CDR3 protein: CSGQGHEQFF

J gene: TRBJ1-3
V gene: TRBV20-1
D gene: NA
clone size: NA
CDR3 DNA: TGCAGTGCTTGGCGACAGGATGGAAACACCATATATTTT
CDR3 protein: CSAWRQDGNTIYF

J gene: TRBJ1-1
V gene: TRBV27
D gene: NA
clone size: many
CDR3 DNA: TGTGCCAGCAGTTTAAGGGTACACACTGAAGCTTTCTTT
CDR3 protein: CASSLRVHTEAFF

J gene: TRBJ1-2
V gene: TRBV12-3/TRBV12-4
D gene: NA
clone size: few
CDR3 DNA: TGTGCCAGCAAGGTGGCGGGGGGAAACTATGGCTACACCTTC
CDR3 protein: CASKVAGGNYGYTF

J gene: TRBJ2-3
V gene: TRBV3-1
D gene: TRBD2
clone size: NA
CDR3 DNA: TGTGCCAGCAGCCAAGAGATGGGACTAGCGGGGTCTTATCCGCAGTATTTT
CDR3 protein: CASSQEMGLAGSYPQYF

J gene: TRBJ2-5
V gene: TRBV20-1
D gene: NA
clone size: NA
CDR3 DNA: TGCAGTGCTAGTCGAGGGGGGTTCAAGCAAGAGACCCAGTACTTC
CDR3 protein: CSASRGGFKQETQYF

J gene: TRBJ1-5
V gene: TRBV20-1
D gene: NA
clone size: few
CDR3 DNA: TGCAGTGCTCGACGGGCCGGCAGCCAGCCCCAGCATTTT
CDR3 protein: CSARRAGSQPQHF

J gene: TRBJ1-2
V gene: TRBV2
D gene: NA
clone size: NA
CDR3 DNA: TGTGCCAGCAGTGGGGTACTAGATGGCTACACCTTC
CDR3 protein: CASSGVLDGYTF

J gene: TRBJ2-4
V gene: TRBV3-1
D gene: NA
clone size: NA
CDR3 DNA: TGTGCCAGCAGCCAAGAGGGGAGTCTGTACTTC
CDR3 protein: CASSQEGSLYF

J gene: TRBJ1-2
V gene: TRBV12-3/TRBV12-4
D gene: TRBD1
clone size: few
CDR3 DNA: TGTGCCAGCAGGACTACAGGGGTGGACGGCTACACCTTC
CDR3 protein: CASRTTGVDGYTF

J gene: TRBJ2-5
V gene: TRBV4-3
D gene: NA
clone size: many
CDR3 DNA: TGCGCCAGCAGCCAAGTAGGGAACCCGGGAGAGACCCAGTACTTC
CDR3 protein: CASSQVGNPGETQYF

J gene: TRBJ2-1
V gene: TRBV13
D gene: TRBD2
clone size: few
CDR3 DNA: TGTGCCAGCAGCGGAACCGGGACTAGCGCTTACAATGAGCAGTTCTTC
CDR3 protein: CASSGTGTSAYNEQFF

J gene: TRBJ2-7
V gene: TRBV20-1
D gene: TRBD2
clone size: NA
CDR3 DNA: TGCAGTGCTAGAGATAGGGCTAGCGGGAAATTCTACGAGCAGTACTTC
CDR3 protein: CSARDRASGKFYEQYF

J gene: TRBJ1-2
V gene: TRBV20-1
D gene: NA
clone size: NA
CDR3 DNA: TGCAGTGCTAGTTCGACAGAGCCTAACTATGGCTACACCTTC
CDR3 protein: CSASSTEPNYGYTF

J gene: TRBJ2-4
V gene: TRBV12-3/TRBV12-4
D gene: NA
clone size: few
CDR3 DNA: TGTGCCAGCTCAACGGGAGTCCAAAACATTCAGTACTTC
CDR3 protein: CASSTGVQNIQYF

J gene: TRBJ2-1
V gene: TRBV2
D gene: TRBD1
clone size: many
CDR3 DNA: TGTGCCAGCAGTGAATACAGGGGGTACAATGAGCAGTTCTTC
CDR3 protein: CASSEYRGYNEQFF

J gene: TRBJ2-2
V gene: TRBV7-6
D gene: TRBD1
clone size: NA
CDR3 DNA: TGTGCCAGCAGCTTAGGACGACAGGGGGCCGGGGAGCTGTTTTTT
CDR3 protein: CASSLGRQGAGELFF